This T cell receptor (beta chain) is drawn from a study of T cell repertoires in cytomegalovirus infection (dated by TCRdb to 2018 to 2020). With respect to the entire study: Alongside well-studied HLA-B-restricted epitopes, the peptide stimulations were aimed at recently identified HLA-C-restricted CMV epitopes, whose presentation resists viral immunomodulation. The HLA type of each donor mattered for the analysis, because public TCR beta signatures pointed to carriage of CMV infection along with the matching HLA type. What the study reported, not specific to this receptor: In both this cohort and an independent cohort of over 350 donors, the cumulative frequency of public TCR beta family members distinguished carriers of CMV infection plus the relevant HLA type. The ex vivo response was dominated by HLA-C-restricted CMV-specific TCR beta clonotypes, which also provided the single most frequent clonotype in two of eight donors.

As for this clonotype: Its recognized antigen is unknown. Base qualities are not provided; no much larger clone lies one nucleotide away.

Sequencing used an Illumina HiSeq 1500. TCRdb reanalyzed the raw reads on its own, using fastp at Q25 for trimming and MiXCR for clone calling, and kept in-frame beta chains. Each record represents a unique CDR3 protein, reported with the most common genes and DNA among its rows. For this sample there are about 830,000 distinct CDR3 sequences; approximately 32% appear just once. Around an eighth of the sample rests with the top ten. Read against the paper, the sample's treatment or condition label means: in vitro stimulation with specific CMV peptide epitopes to enrich CMV-specific T cells. The sequences come from cultured CD8+ T cells from PBMCs, collected from culture after CMV antigen stimulation. The TCR originated in a human donor in good health (CMV status not recorded). Some clones in this sample may be carry-over from other donors' samples.

The CDR3 region: CASSYWTVGNTEAFF. The DNA sequence is given as TGTGCCAGTAGCTACTGGACAGTCGGGAACACTGAAGCTTTCTTT. In this chain, TRBV19 is recombined with TRBJ1-1; a weak D assignment points to TRBD1 (6 bases agree). Deletion took 6 bases off V and 1 base off J, with a span of 15 bases between the germline ends. The CDR3 sequence holds 15 residues, the cysteine and phenylalanine included. Only CDR3 DNA is held: 45 bases, read in frame from base 1. The germline V gene (reference sequence) yields LNHDA for CDR1 and SQIVND for CDR2.